This entry lists 10 T cell receptor beta chains sequenced from one sample in a study of T cells in Graves' hyperthyroidism and ophthalmopathy. The investigators amplified TCR beta CDR3 regions from RNA transcripts. The TCR CDR3 first-round RT-PCR relied on the HTBI primer set. TCRdb used MiXCR to reprocess the multiplex PCR reads, holding one entry per CDR3 protein. This sample has about 700,000 distinct CDR3 sequences; around 15% occur once, and the top ten carry about 9.4%. Sequenced material: blood. The receptors here all came from a woman aged 18-35 years with Graves' hyperthyroidism.

This clonotype was picked up many times. This chain joins TRBV6-1 and TRBJ2-3; tentative D call: TRBD1 (7 bases). CDR1 MNHNS and CDR2 SASEGT come from the germline V gene. Trimming shortened V by 6 bases and J by 0 bases, and 19 bases separated the two germline ends. There are 17 residues in the CDR3. CDR3 coding DNA: TGTGCCAGCAGAGGCGGGACAGTCTTTTCTAGCACAGATACGCAGTATTTT. This codes for CASRGGTVFSSTDTQYF.

This clonotype appeared many times. This CDR3 reads CASSFGGADGYTF. Here the CDR3 DNA reads TGTGCCAGCAGCTTTGGGGGGGCAGACGGCTACACCTTC. This rearrangement joins TRBV11-2 to TRBJ1-2, with D possibly matching TRBD1 (6 bases). The CDR3 totals 13 residues. V was cut by 3 bases and J by 8 bases, with 13 bases left in between. CDR1 and CDR2 (germline): SGHAT, FQNNGV.

In the case of this clonotype: With a much larger clone just one base away, this may be a read error. This chain links TRBV30 with TRBJ1-4; TRBD1 aligns across 8 bases. This CDR3 spans 15 amino acids. Germline loops: CDR1 GTSNPN, CDR2 SVGIG (reference sequence). CDR3 sequence: CARSSQQGVNEKLFF. For the CDR3, the DNA is TGTGCCAGGAGTTCTCAACAGGGGGTTAATGAAAAACTGTTTTTT.

This clonotype was found many times. The chain combines TRBV20-1 with TRBJ1-2; tentative D call: TRBD1 (6 bases). The CDR3 covers 13 residues. Germline V gene lookup returns CDR1 DFQATT and CDR2 SNEGSKA (reference sequence). The V gene lost 6 bases and the J gene lost 3 bases, with 14 bases spanning the gap. The CDR3, as DNA: TGCAGTGCCGGACAGACGGCTGACTATGGCTACACCTTC. This sequence encodes CSAGQTADYGYTF.

Ten or more counts support this clonotype. The chain uses TRBV28 and TRBJ2-1, with D possibly called TRBD1 or TRBD2 (5 bases each). CDR3 length equals 17 residues. Trimming took 2 bases from V and 3 from J, leaving 17 bases between them. In germline, CDR1 is MDHEN, CDR2 SYDVKM. In DNA form, the CDR3 reads TGTGCCAGCAGTTTAAATAAGGGGACCAGACTCTACAATGAGCAGTTCTTC. Its translation: CASSLNKGTRLYNEQFF.

This clonotype was picked up many times. The chain employs TRBV5-1 and TRBJ2-7; 13 nucleotides match TRBD2. The CDR3 has 16 amino acids. Per the germline V gene, CDR1 is SGHRS and CDR2 is YFSETQ. The junction had 1 base not matched to a gene; V was cut back by 0 bases and J by 1 base. CDR3 nucleotides: TGCGCCAGCAGCTTGGGGGGACTAGCGGGGTCCTACGAGCAGTACTTC. Translation: CASSLGGLAGSYEQYF.

This clonotype was observed a few times. V is TRBV4-3 and J is TRBJ1-5; TRBD1 matches 7 bases. Unmatched junction bases numbered 9, after V lost 0 bases and J lost 7 bases. In germline, CDR1 is LGHNA, CDR2 YSLEER. CDR3 length: 16 amino acids. CDR3: CASSQDFDRAGQPQHF. The DNA of the CDR3 is TGCGCCAGCAGCCAAGATTTCGACAGGGCGGGCCAGCCCCAGCATTTT.

This clonotype has ten or more counts. The CDR3 region has the DNA TGTGCCAGCACAAGAGGGGCAGGGAAGGGGCTCCTATCCTACGAGCAGTACTTC. Its translation is CASTRGAGKGLLSYEQYF. The genes are TRBV6-1 and TRBJ2-7; D assignment may be TRBD1 or TRBD2 (5 bases each). Germline loops: CDR1 MNHNS, CDR2 SASEGT. Trimming removed 7 bases at V and 1 base at J, with 26 bases between. The CDR3 is 18 residues long.

The CDR3 sequence is CASSLRVVGGGRATRGEQYF. The CDR3 coding sequence is TGTGCCAGCAGCTTAAGGGTAGTTGGGGGCGGGAGGGCCACCCGTGGCGAGCAGTACTTC. The rearrangement uses TRBV11-2 and TRBJ2-7; 9 nucleotides align to TRBD2. Trimming at V came to 2 bases and at J to 6 bases, leaving 23 bases not matched to a gene. This CDR3 contains 20 residues. CDR1 SGHAT and CDR2 FQNNGV come from the germline V gene.

This clonotype was observed at least ten times. This chain uses TRBV28 with TRBJ1-1, with 7 bases lining up with TRBD1. The CDR3 spans 15 residues. CDR1 and CDR2 from the germline V gene are MDHEN and SYDVKM. Unmatched junction bases numbered 11, after V lost 5 bases and J lost 5 bases. The CDR3 DNA follows: TGTGCCAGCAGTCCCCCGTTTAGGGGGCGGACTGAAGCTTTCTTT. Translating it yields CASSPPFRGRTEAFF. Drawing the rest from reference TRBV28 and TRBJ1-1, the complete variable domain is DVKVTQSSRYLVKRTGEKVFLECVQDMDHENMFWYRQDPGLGLRLIYFSYDVKMKEKGDIPEGYSVSREKKERFSLILESASTNQTSMYLCASSPPFRGRTEAFFGQGTRLTVV.